This is a list of T cell receptor beta chains from one sample in a study of shared clonotypes between healthy human individuals. The repertoire was sequenced with immunoSEQ multiplex PCR; TCRdb's copy has only in-frame clones and lacks some. The sample lists 2 million to 3 million clones, more than 85% occurring once. Sample: naive CD4+ T cells from PBMCs. These receptor sequences come from a young man in good health. Some clones in this sample may be carry-over from other donors' samples. Each CDR3 is given with its conserved first and last residue. D genes are given only for firm matches. Clone size is shown for a subset of rows, as once, few, many or a class of expanded clone.

V gene	clone size	J gene	D gene	CDR3 protein	CDR3 DNA
TRBV5-8	.	TRBJ2-1	.	CASSLVRWGSNEQFF	TGTGCCAGCAGCTTGGTCAGATGGGGCTCCAATGAGCAGTTCTTC
TRBV7-9	.	TRBJ2-5	.	CASSPLHLGAKETQYF	TGTGCCAGCAGCCCATTACATCTGGGGGCCAAAGAGACCCAGTACTTC
TRBV25-1	.	TRBJ2-3	.	CASSDPPADTQYF	TGTGCCAGCAGTGACCCCCCGGCTGATACGCAGTATTTT
TRBV30	few	TRBJ1-3	TRBD1	CASEDRSSGNTIYF	TGTGCCAGTGAGGACAGGAGCTCTGGAAACACCATATATTTT
TRBV5-1	.	TRBJ1-2	TRBD1	CASSLFGQGTDGYTF	TGCGCCAGCAGCTTGTTCGGACAGGGGACGGACGGCTACACCTTC
TRBV9	.	TRBJ1-1	.	CASSVGVETEAFF	TGTGCCAGCAGCGTAGGGGTTGAGACTGAAGCTTTCTTT
TRBV25-1	.	TRBJ1-3	TRBD1	CASSGPYRGSAGNTIYF	TGTGCCAGCAGTGGACCGTACAGGGGATCTGCTGGAAACACCATATATTTT
TRBV7-9	.	TRBJ2-2	.	CASSLFGTGELFF	TGTGCCAGCAGCTTATTCGGCACCGGGGAGCTGTTTTTT
TRBV7-7	few	TRBJ2-1	TRBD2	CASSPGLAGPHEQFF	TGTGCCAGCAGCCCGGGACTAGCAGGACCCCATGAGCAGTTCTTC
TRBV6-4	once	TRBJ2-1	.	CASSELVGSSYNEQFF	TGTGCCAGCAGTGAGTTGGTCGGAAGCTCCTACAATGAGCAGTTCTTC
TRBV7-8	.	TRBJ2-2	.	CASMGPSGELFF	TGTGCCAGCATGGGCCCTTCCGGGGAGCTGTTTTTT
TRBV28	once	TRBJ2-7	.	CASSPPSHSYEQYF	TGTGCCAGCAGTCCCCCATCCCACTCCTACGAGCAGTACTTC
TRBV7-3	.	TRBJ2-3	.	CASSYQGGDTQYF	TGTGCCAGCAGCTACCAGGGGGGAGATACGCAGTATTTT
TRBV19	once	TRBJ2-3	TRBD2	CATTSGGTDTQYF	TGTGCCACCACTAGCGGGGGGACAGATACGCAGTATTTT
TRBV6-1	.	TRBJ1-5	.	CTSSLVDSLNQPQHF	TGTACCAGCAGCTTAGTAGACAGCCTCAATCAGCCCCAGCATTTT
TRBV7-3	.	TRBJ2-5	TRBD2	CASSFGTTGGTQYF	TGTGCCAGCAGCTTCGGGACCACGGGGGGGACCCAGTACTTC
TRBV7-8	.	TRBJ2-7	.	CASSLAGVLYEQYF	TGTGCCAGCAGCTTAGCGGGGGTCCTCTACGAGCAGTACTTC
TRBV10-1	.	TRBJ2-5	.	CARGVAVDRETQYF	TGCGCCAGGGGGGTGGCAGTAGATCGGGAGACCCAGTACTTC
TRBV2	once	TRBJ2-4	TRBD1	CASSVTGGSIQYF	TGTGCCAGCAGTGTCACAGGGGGCAGCATTCAGTACTTC
TRBV19	once	TRBJ2-1	TRBD2	CASSTTGGPSNEQFF	TGTGCCAGTAGTACGACGGGAGGGCCATCGAATGAGCAGTTCTTC
TRBV5-1	.	TRBJ2-1	TRBD2	CASSGPGLAGDRSYNEQFF	TGCGCCAGCAGCGGTCCGGGACTAGCGGGAGATAGGTCCTACAATGAGCAGTTCTTC
TRBV14	.	TRBJ1-2	TRBD1	CASSPTGFYYGYTF	TGTGCCAGCAGCCCGACAGGGTTCTACTATGGCTACACCTTC
TRBV10-3	.	TRBJ1-4	.	CAISELDNEKLFF	TGTGCCATCAGTGAGCTAGATAATGAAAAACTGTTTTTT
TRBV11-2	.	TRBJ2-3	TRBD2	CASSPRTSGSTDTQYF	TGTGCCAGCAGCCCCAGGACTAGCGGGAGCACAGATACGCAGTATTTT
TRBV28	.	TRBJ1-4	.	CASSPRGLATNEKLFF	TGTGCCAGCAGTCCTCGAGGGCTTGCAACTAATGAAAAACTGTTTTTT
TRBV11-2	.	TRBJ2-3	.	CASSPGQTFTDTQYF	TGTGCCAGCAGCCCAGGACAGACATTCACAGATACGCAGTATTTT
TRBV19	.	TRBJ1-5	TRBD1	CASSTTGILEPQHF	TGTGCCAGTAGTACGACAGGGATCCTCGAGCCCCAGCATTTT
TRBV11-2	once	TRBJ2-5	.	CASSIPQETQYF	TGTGCCAGCAGCATACCCCAAGAGACCCAGTACTTC
TRBV27	.	TRBJ1-2	.	CASKGLNYGYTF	TGTGCCAGCAAAGGGCTTAACTATGGCTACACCTTC
TRBV2	.	TRBJ2-1	TRBD2	CASSDRTGTISYNEQFF	TGTGCCAGCAGCGATCGGACCGGGACTATCTCCTACAATGAGCAGTTCTTC
TRBV18	.	TRBJ2-3	.	CASSERTGRADTQYF	TGTGCCAGCTCAGAGAGGACAGGGAGGGCAGATACGCAGTATTTT
TRBV6-5	.	TRBJ1-2	TRBD1	CASSNRDRGAGYTF	TGTGCCAGCAGTAACCGGGACAGGGGTGCGGGCTACACCTTC
TRBV7-2	.	TRBJ2-3	TRBD1	CASRRGQGQYTQYF	TGTGCCAGCAGACGAGGACAGGGACAATATACGCAGTATTTT
TRBV7-8	few	TRBJ1-5	.	CASSSRQFNQPQHF	TGTGCCAGCAGCTCAAGACAGTTCAATCAGCCCCAGCATTTT
TRBV28	once	TRBJ2-3	.	CALGGNTDTQYF	TGTGCCCTGGGCGGGAACACAGATACGCAGTATTTT
TRBV2	once	TRBJ1-2	.	CASSRENYGYTF	TGTGCCAGCAGCCGGGAGAACTATGGCTACACCTTC
TRBV28	.	TRBJ1-4	.	CVVNGPPREKLFF	TGTGTCGTCAATGGGCCTCCCCGGGAAAAACTGTTTTTT
TRBV28	few	TRBJ1-5	TRBD1	CASSLFPSLGQGEVRPQHF	TGTGCCAGCAGTTTATTCCCCTCCTTAGGACAGGGGGAGGTAAGGCCCCAGCATTTT
TRBV5-1	.	TRBJ2-2	.	CASSLGPPPARTGELFF	TGCGCCAGCAGCTTGGGGCCCCCACCGGCGAGAACCGGGGAGCTGTTTTTT
TRBV5-3	.	TRBJ2-7	.	CARSLPGAGEQYF	TGTGCCAGAAGCTTGCCGGGGGCGGGTGAGCAGTACTTC
TRBV2	.	TRBJ2-2	TRBD1	CASSLDRGGTGELFF	TGTGCCAGCAGTCTAGACAGGGGGGGAACCGGGGAGCTGTTTTTT
TRBV28	.	TRBJ1-4	TRBD1	CASSLYLRGQGLANEKLFF	TGTGCCAGCAGTTTATACCTCAGGGGACAGGGATTAGCTAATGAAAAACTGTTTTTT
TRBV30	few	TRBJ1-1	.	CACRTGRGNTEAFF	TGTGCCTGCAGAACGGGGAGGGGGAACACTGAAGCTTTCTTT
TRBV5-1	.	TRBJ2-6	.	CASSFSGTHSGANVLTF	TGCGCCAGCAGCTTTTCAGGAACCCACTCTGGGGCCAACGTCCTGACTTTC
TRBV18	.	TRBJ1-1	.	CASSPPGEGRGFF	TGTGCCAGCTCACCACCGGGGGAAGGACGCGGTTTCTTT
TRBV6-1	.	TRBJ2-3	TRBD1	CASRDRGSTDTQYF	TGTGCCAGCCGGGACAGGGGGTCGACAGATACGCAGTATTTT
TRBV18	.	TRBJ1-1	TRBD1	CASSQPQGHRNTEAFF	TGTGCCAGCTCCCAACCACAGGGGCATCGGAACACTGAAGCTTTCTTT
TRBV5-1	.	TRBJ2-7	.	CASSLASYYEQYF	TGCGCCAGCAGCTTGGCTAGTTACTACGAGCAGTACTTC
TRBV5-1	.	TRBJ2-3	TRBD2	CASSATTSANTDTQYF	TGCGCCAGCAGCGCAACAACTAGCGCAAATACAGATACGCAGTATTTT
TRBV4-2	once	TRBJ2-2	TRBD2	CASSPREGGIITGELFF	TGTGCCAGCAGCCCCCGCGAGGGAGGGATCATCACCGGGGAGCTGTTTTTT
TRBV27	.	TRBJ2-3	.	CASSFLRAVGSNTQYF	TGTGCCAGCAGTTTCCTGCGGGCGGTGGGGTCTAATACGCAGTATTTT
TRBV5-6	once	TRBJ1-2	TRBD1	CASSLGQGDGYTF	TGTGCCAGCAGCTTAGGACAGGGCGATGGCTACACCTTC
TRBV6-5	.	TRBJ2-7	.	CASTLNRGGYEQYF	TGTGCCAGCACGTTGAACAGGGGGGGCTACGAGCAGTACTTC
TRBV5-6	.	TRBJ1-2	.	CASSLVPGDGYTF	TGTGCCAGCAGCTTGGTCCCAGGGGATGGCTACACCTTC
TRBV27	.	TRBJ2-1	.	CASSSTRGPGEQFF	TGTGCCAGCAGTTCGACTAGGGGCCCCGGTGAGCAGTTCTTC